This T cell receptor beta chain stems from a study of blood T cell repertoires in COVID-19. Study as a whole: The origin of the acute and convalescent COVID-19 samples was the United States, Italy and Spain.

V lost 6 bases to trimming and J lost 2 bases; unmatched junction nucleotides: 5. The germline CDR1 and CDR2 sequences are SGHVS and FNYEAQ. The CDR3 runs 15 residues. This table comes from immunoSEQ multiplex PCR, and its TCRdb copy is limited to in-frame clones, with some not included. The table lists over 60,000 clones, 80% to 90% of them singletons. The receptor was derived from a woman aged 50 to 60 with active COVID-19. Sequenced material: peripheral blood. The J gene is TRBJ2-1, the V gene TRBV7-6; 9 nucleotides match TRBD1. The CDR3 here is CASRPNRGPYNEQFF. DNA of the CDR3: TGTGCCAGCAGACCAAACAGGGGGCCCTACAATGAGCAGTTCTTC. The full variable domain, completed using reference TRBV7-6 and TRBJ2-1, is GAGVSQSPRYKVTKRGQDVALRCDPISGHVSLYWYRQALGQGPEFLTYFNYEAQQDKSGLPNDRFSAERPEGSISTLTIQRTEQRDSAMYRCASRPNRGPYNEQFFGPGTRLTVL.